These 3 T cell receptor beta chains share one sample of origin, sequenced in a study of cytomegalovirus exposure and HLA in healthy donors. PCR employed 60 Vbeta and 13 Jbeta primers. TCRdb's table, derived via immunoSEQ multiplex PCR, lists solely in-frame clones and lacks some. The table has approximately 100,000 clones, about 74% seen once. Material: PBMCs. Receptors originate from a woman between 18 and 29 years old in good health and CMV-seropositive.

This clone was counted only a few times. This chain links TRBV6-4 with TRBJ2-2; TRBD2 matches 9 bases. After removal of 0 bases from V and 6 bases from J, the junction contained 5 bases not matched to a gene. The germline V gene encodes CDR1 MRHNA and CDR2 SNTAGT. The CDR3 covers 16 residues. Here the CDR3 DNA reads TGTGCCAGCAGTGACTCGCGGGAGGGCTCCGCCGGGGAGCTGTTTTTT. Translation: CASSDSREGSAGELFF.

V and J are TRBV28 and TRBJ1-5; weak D call: TRBD1 (5 bases). V lost 6 bases and J 2 bases, leaving 20 bases between the germline ends. The CDR3 is made up of 17 amino acids. Germline loops: CDR1 MDHEN, CDR2 SYDVKM. The CDR3 bases are TGTGCCAGCAGCCTAAGGGGCGGTCCGAATGGCAATCAGCCCCAGCATTTT. It encodes CASSLRGGPNGNQPQHF.

The chain joins TRBV6-1 to TRBJ2-3; 10 bases match TRBD2. This CDR3 has 15 residues. Germline trimming cut 3 bases from V and 7 bases from J; bases unmatched to any gene: 7. CDR1 and CDR2 from the germline V gene are MNHNS and SASEGT. CDR3 sequence: CASSDELAGVNTQYF. The CDR3 nucleotides are TGTGCCAGCAGTGATGAGCTAGCGGGAGTTAATACGCAGTATTTT.